The rows below give T cell receptor beta chains drawn from one sample of a study of T cells after yellow fever vaccination. In TCRdb, the 5' RACE reads were re-called with MiXCR into one record per CDR3 protein. In the table there are approximately 600,000 distinct CDR3 sequences, more than 9% of which are singletons. The sample in question was PBMCs, obtained on the day of the yellow fever booster vaccination. All receptors come from a young man who received the YFV17D yellow fever vaccine. The CDR3 runs from the conserved cysteine through the conserved F or W. D genes are given only for firm matches. Size tells how often a clone was seen (once, few, many) or the class of an expanded clone, and some rows leave it out.

J: TRBJ2-2; D: -; size: many; V: TRBV25-1; CDR3: CASSESGTGELFF; DNA: TGTGCCAGCAGTGAATCGGGCACCGGGGAGCTGTTTTTT
J: TRBJ2-1; D: -; size: few; V: TRBV30; CDR3: CAWSYYNEQFF; DNA: TGTGCCTGGAGCTATTACAATGAGCAGTTCTTC
J: TRBJ2-2; D: -; size: few; V: TRBV7-2; CDR3: CASSLAGTDDTGELFF; DNA: TGTGCCAGCAGCTTAGCCGGGACGGACGACACCGGGGAGCTGTTTTTT
J: TRBJ1-1; D: -; size: few; V: TRBV28; CDR3: CASSLLGGADTEAFF; DNA: TGTGCCAGCAGCCTTCTAGGGGGGGCTGACACTGAAGCTTTCTTT
J: TRBJ2-1; D: -; size: -; V: TRBV7-7; CDR3: CASTPGGGGYNEQFF; DNA: TGTGCTAGCACCCCAGGAGGTGGGGGCTACAATGAGCAGTTCTTC
J: TRBJ2-7; D: TRBD1; size: -; V: TRBV7-2; CDR3: CASSSTGQGFEQYF; DNA: TGTGCCAGCAGCTCGACGGGACAGGGGTTCGAGCAGTACTTC
J: TRBJ2-1; D: -; size: many; V: TRBV7-3; CDR3: CASSLDGAREQFF; DNA: TGTGCCAGCAGCCTAGACGGTGCGCGTGAGCAGTTCTTC
J: TRBJ1-1; D: -; size: many; V: TRBV5-1; CDR3: CASSLDLGESEAFF; DNA: TGCGCCAGCAGCTTGGATTTAGGGGAGTCTGAAGCTTTCTTT
J: TRBJ1-1; D: -; size: many; V: TRBV20-1; CDR3: CSARDGGGGTEAFF; DNA: TGCAGTGCTAGAGATGGTGGGGGAGGAACTGAAGCTTTCTTT
J: TRBJ1-5; D: -; size: -; V: TRBV6-5; CDR3: CASSYGRGAQPQHF; DNA: TGTGCCAGCAGTTACGGACGGGGCGCTCAGCCCCAGCATTTT
J: TRBJ1-2; D: TRBD1; size: -; V: TRBV10-3; CDR3: CAISGDRVPLYGYTF; DNA: TGTGCCATCAGTGGGGACAGGGTACCTCTCTATGGCTACACCTTC
J: TRBJ2-3; D: -; size: -; V: TRBV5-1; CDR3: CASSLQDRGLQYF; DNA: TGCGCCAGCAGCTTGCAGGACCGGGGATTGCAGTATTTT
J: TRBJ2-3; D: -; size: few; V: TRBV5-1; CDR3: CASSPATTDTQYF; DNA: TGCGCCAGCAGCCCGGCGACTACCGATACGCAGTATTTT
J: TRBJ1-1; D: -; size: -; V: TRBV12-3/TRBV12-4; CDR3: CASSSTEGGTEAFF; DNA: TGTGCCAGCAGCTCGACAGAGGGCGGCACTGAAGCTTTCTTT
J: TRBJ2-2; D: TRBD2; size: -; V: TRBV20-1; CDR3: CSASPRSGRADTGELFF; DNA: TGCAGTGCTAGCCCCCGCAGCGGGAGGGCCGACACCGGGGAGCTGTTTTTT